What follows describes a single T cell receptor beta chain. The data derive from a study of blood T cell repertoires in COVID-19. Authors' processing steps: Reference gene primer amplification gave estimated nucleated cell counts. The protocol was immunoSEQ multiplex PCR, while the TCRdb copy is restricted to in-frame clones and leaves out a portion. Clone size and the V and J calls come from that table; the DNA yielded D and trimming. Of roughly 180,000 clones in the sample, 60% to 80% are singletons; the top ten hold under 15%. The V gene's germline CDR1 is SGHRS and CDR2 YFSETQ. The CDR3 extends over 11 amino acids. V was cut by 4 bases and J by 5 bases, with 6 bases left in between.

The sequence derives from a man in his sixties who had been exposed to COVID-19. Material: PBMCs or T cells enriched from blood (not recorded which). This chain links TRBV5-1 with TRBJ2-5; unclear D gene. CDR3 sequence: CASSIGETQYF. The CDR3 DNA sequence: TGCGCCAGCAGCATCGGGGAGACCCAGTACTTC.